The present TCR beta chain was sequenced within a study of human versus mouse CDR3 diversity and MHC coevolution. Study-wide background: Reportedly, immunoSEQ detects one in 200,000 T cells with minimized PCR bias. Findings and caveats of the study: iCHAO1 estimated the human TCR beta repertoire at roughly 1.5 million clonotypes. Most of the three human donors had the lowest clonal inequality.

The method was immunoSEQ multiplex PCR; TCRdb's version includes in-frame clones alone and lacks a portion of them. The sample holds 86,000 or so clones; about 93% are singletons and the top ten take 1.2% to 1.5%. Germline values: CDR1 SGHTA, CDR2 FQGTGA. Trimming pared 5 bases from V and 7 bases from J, leaving 21 bases between. This CDR3 region has 16 residues. Worth noting for this clone: Its target is unknown.

The rearrangement uses TRBV7-3 and TRBJ2-1; tentative D call: TRBD2 (6 bases). Sequencing was done on a sample of naive CD4+ T cells from blood. As to subset: CD45RO-negative CD62L-positive naive CD4 T cells. This receptor was identified in a person between 25 and 70 years old in good health. This chain's CDR3 is CASSRRRGDSHNEQFF. The CDR3 nucleotides read TGTGCCAGCAGCAGGCGTCGCGGGGACTCACATAATGAGCAGTTCTTC.